This TCR beta chain originates from a study of shared clonotypes between healthy human individuals. Trimming took off 1 base at V and 1 base at J, with 11 bases between the two ends. This CDR3 spans 16 amino acids. CDR1 and CDR2 from the germline V gene are MGHRA and YSYEKL. Profiling relied on immunoSEQ multiplex PCR, and the TCRdb table lists in-frame clones only, not all of them. Of 450,000 to 600,000 clones listed, approximately 79% are singletons. This clone was found a few times. J is TRBJ1-5 and V is TRBV4-1; TRBD1 is a possible D gene (6 bases). The sample taken for sequencing was PBMCs. This TCR came from a woman aged 40 to 49 in good health. Some clones in this sample may be carry-over from other donors' samples. CDR3 sequence: CASSQGGDKSNQPQHF. The CDR3 DNA sequence: TGCGCCAGCAGCCAAGGAGGGGACAAGAGCAATCAGCCCCAGCATTTT.